The 20 T cell receptor beta chains presented below share a single source sample, sequenced in a study of blood T cell repertoires in COVID-19 (TCRdb year 2020). Library preparation employed the immunoSEQ multiplex PCR assay. This is the immuneACCESS table as TCRdb keeps it, with only in-frame sequences that have V and J called. A part of the clones is gone; compared with another copy, unresolved V genes explain less than half, and the rest is unexplained. The sample table shows about 260,000 clones, and about 85% are seen once. Clones ranked in the top ten supply approximately 3% of the sample. Source material: PBMCs or T cells enriched from blood (not recorded which). These receptor sequences come from a woman in her 50s who had recovered from COVID-19.

The chain has TRBV4-1 and TRBJ2-5; D uncertain. The CDR3 consists of 16 residues. CDR1 is MGHRA and CDR2 is YSYEKL in the germline V gene. Trimming removed 4 bases at V and 1 base at J, with 16 bases between. Written as DNA, the CDR3 is TGCGCCAGCAGCCGGGTTAGCCTTCTTCTCCAAGAGACCCAGTACTTC. It yields the protein CASSRVSLLLQETQYF.

This sequence joins TRBV25-1 and TRBJ1-1; a possible D gene is TRBD1 (6 bases). This CDR3 contains 13 residues. The V gene's germline CDR1 is MGHDK and CDR2 SYGVNS. Trimming cost V 4 bases and J 10 bases, with 16 bases left between them. This CDR3 is CASSATGQTGAFF. The CDR3 DNA reads TGTGCCAGCAGTGCCACAGGGCAAACGGGAGCTTTCTTT.

This clone came up once. The chain couples TRBV7-2 to TRBJ1-2; TRBD1 aligns across 8 bases. J gave up 7 bases and V 1 base, and 5 bases lay outside the gene matches. Per the germline V gene, CDR1 is SGHTA and CDR2 is FQGNSA. This CDR3 comprises 14 residues. CDR3 nucleotide sequence: TGTGCCAGCAGCTTAGGAGCGACAGGGGTTGGCTACACCTTC. Translation: CASSLGATGVGYTF.

The genes are TRBV4-2 and TRBJ1-5; D uncertain. The germline V gene has CDR1 LGHNA and CDR2 YNFKEQ. The CDR3 contains 13 residues. V was clipped by 1 base and J by 3 bases, with 4 bases between them. CDR3 coding DNA: TGTGCCAGCAGCCAAGGAGACAATCAGCCCCAGCATTTT. Its protein product is CASSQGDNQPQHF.

This clone was recorded once. J is TRBJ2-5 and V is TRBV29-1, with 7 bases fitting TRBD1. This CDR3 region has 15 residues. Germline lookup yields CDR1 SQVTM and CDR2 ANQGSEA. V lost 2 bases and J lost 4; bases outside the gene matches: 10. In nucleotides, the CDR3 is TGCAGCGTTGAACCTGATACAGGGGCGGTAGAGACCCAGTACTTC. Protein product: CSVEPDTGAVETQYF.

The rearrangement uses TRBV19 and TRBJ1-3; TRBD1 aligns across 7 bases. The CDR3 runs to 14 residues. The V segment lost 3 bases and the J segment 4 bases; nucleotides outside the gene matches: 3. Germline V lookup: CDR1 LNHDA, CDR2 SQIVND (reference sequence). The chain's CDR3 is CASSIDRAGNTIYF. CDR3 DNA: TGTGCCAGTAGTATCGACAGGGCCGGAAACACCATATATTTT.

The CDR3 is CASSQDWSQNTEAFF. The CDR3 DNA is TGCGCCAGCAGCCAAGATTGGAGTCAAAACACTGAAGCTTTCTTT. The chain couples TRBV4-3 to TRBJ1-1; D is uncertain. Germline CDR1 LGHNA, CDR2 YSLEER. The CDR3 has 15 amino acids. Trimming took 0 bases from V and 2 from J, leaving 10 bases between them.

The V call is TRBV5-1, the J call TRBJ1-2, with D hard to call. The germline V and J ends were trimmed by 4 bases and 2 bases, with 12 bases remaining between them. The germline V gene has CDR1 SGHRS and CDR2 YFSETQ. There are 14 residues in the CDR3. CDR3 DNA sequence: TGCGCCAGCAGCAAGGAGGCGGGGAACTATGGCTACACCTTC. Amino acids: CASSKEAGNYGYTF.

The chain couples TRBV4-2 to TRBJ1-1; 9 bases match TRBD1. The length of the CDR3 is 14 residues. The trim removed 4 bases at V and 5 bases at J, leaving 5 bases unmatched. CDR1 is LGHNA and CDR2 is YNFKEQ in the germline V gene. The CDR3 loop is CASSPGQGETEAFF. The CDR3 nucleotides read TGTGCCAGCAGCCCGGGACAGGGAGAAACTGAAGCTTTCTTT.

The rearrangement links TRBV30 to TRBJ1-1; 9 bases match TRBD1. Germline values: CDR1 GTSNPN, CDR2 SVGIG (reference sequence). This CDR3 comprises 17 residues. V lost 3 bases to trimming and J lost 0 bases; unmatched junction nucleotides: 11. The CDR3 nucleotides are TGTGCCTGGAGCCGACGGGGGGACAGGGTTTTGAACACTGAAGCTTTCTTT. Translated, it gives CAWSRRGDRVLNTEAFF. Together with reference TRBV30 and TRBJ1-1, the CDR3 gives the full variable domain: SQTIHQWPATLVQPVGSPLSLECTVEGTSNPNLYWYRQAAGRGLQLLFYSVGIGQISSEVPQNLSASRPQDRQFILSSKKLLLSDSGFYLCAWSRRGDRVLNTEAFFGQGTRLTVV.

This clone was seen just once. The V call is TRBV29-1, the J call TRBJ2-2, with 10 bases aligning to TRBD2. Germline CDR1 is SQVTM and CDR2 is ANQGSEA. The CDR3 is made up of 15 amino acids. V was pared by 6 bases and J by 3 bases, with 7 bases of the junction left unmatched. The CDR3 region is CSVSTSGLYTGELFF. As DNA, the CDR3 is TGCAGCGTCTCGACTAGCGGGTTGTACACCGGGGAGCTGTTTTTT.

This clone is a singleton in its sample. V usage is TRBV2 and J usage is TRBJ2-2, with D perhaps matching TRBD2 (6 bases). Germline lookup yields CDR1 SNHLY and CDR2 FYNNEI. V lost 8 bases and J 4 bases, leaving 14 bases between the germline ends. CDR3 length: 14 amino acids. The CDR3 sequence: CASSWEAPTGELFF. The CDR3 bases are TGTGCCAGCTCCTGGGAGGCTCCCACCGGGGAGCTGTTTTTT.

The chain employs TRBV19 and TRBJ2-6, with no clear D. This CDR3 has 14 amino acids. Germline V gene sequence: CDR1 LNHDA, CDR2 SQIVND (reference sequence). V lost 6 bases and J lost 0, with 6 bases in between. CDR3 sequence reads: CASRFGSGANVLTF. As DNA, the CDR3 is TGTGCCAGTAGGTTCGGCTCTGGGGCCAACGTCCTGACTTTC.

V is TRBV5-1 and J is TRBJ2-3, with 12 bases that match TRBD2. Unmatched junction bases numbered 13, after V lost 5 bases and J lost 0 bases. The germline V gene has CDR1 SGHRS and CDR2 YFSETQ. The CDR3 is 19 amino acids. The CDR3 loop is CASSLSGLAGGTSTDTQYF. The CDR3 DNA is TGCGCCAGCAGTTTGAGTGGCCTAGCGGGAGGGACTAGCACAGATACGCAGTATTTT.

The V gene is TRBV7-6, the J gene TRBJ1-1; D call uncertain. V gave up 1 base and J gave up 1 base, with 7 bases separating them. Germline V gene lookup returns CDR1 SGHVS and CDR2 FNYEAQ. This CDR3 spans 14 amino acids. The CDR3 DNA reads as TGTGCCAGCAGCTTAGGACACAGGAACACTGAAGCTTTCTTT. This codes for CASSLGHRNTEAFF.

V is TRBV28 and J is TRBJ1-1; D call uncertain. The V gene lost 2 bases and the J gene lost 8 bases, with 18 bases spanning the gap. Germline CDR1 is MDHEN and CDR2 is SYDVKM. CDR3 length: 15 amino acids. The DNA for the CDR3 is TGTGCCAGCAGTTTAAGCTCTACCGGCCGAGGAGAAGCTTTCTTT. This sequence encodes CASSLSSTGRGEAFF.

This chain connects TRBV18 to TRBJ2-3, with TRBD1 matching over 7 bases. The CDR3 runs to 14 residues. Germline CDR1 and CDR2: KGHSH and LQKENI. V shed 2 bases and J 1 base; nucleotides not matched to a gene: 0. CDR3 loop: CASSPDRGTDTQYF. CDR3 sequence (DNA): TGTGCCAGCTCACCAGACAGGGGCACAGATACGCAGTATTTT.

This clone appeared once. The V call is TRBV7-2, the J call TRBJ2-1, with TRBD1 identical over 10 bases. V gave up 4 bases and J gave up 7 bases; unmatched junction bases: 7. The CDR3 sequence is 15 residues long. CDR1 is SGHTA and CDR2 is FQGNSA in the germline V gene. CDR3 protein: CASSSMGQGINEQFF. Written as DNA, the CDR3 is TGTGCCAGCAGCTCGATGGGACAGGGGATTAATGAGCAGTTCTTC.

The chain recombines TRBV6-5 with TRBJ2-7; D is undetermined. From germline, CDR1 is MNHEY and CDR2 SVGAGI. V lost 5 bases and J 1 base, leaving 15 bases between the germline ends. CDR3 size: 15 residues. This chain's CDR3 is CASSPEPTKSYEQYF. Here the CDR3 DNA reads TGTGCCAGCAGTCCTGAGCCTACCAAGTCCTACGAGCAGTACTTC.

This clone was seen only a few times. The chain is built from TRBV25-1 and TRBJ2-7; TRBD1 agrees at 8 bases. In germline, CDR1 is MGHDK, CDR2 SYGVNS. The CDR3 runs 14 residues. V lost 4 bases and J lost 2; bases outside the gene matches: 4. The CDR3 nucleotides are TGTGCCAGCAGTGCCCGACAGGGGACCTACGAGCAGTACTTC. Its protein is CASSARQGTYEQYF.